The 7 T cell receptor beta chains in this list originate from one sample, sequenced in a study of T cell responses to AZD1222 COVID-19 vaccine. The assay was immunoSEQ multiplex PCR, and TCRdb's table has in-frame clones only and misses some. Among some 150,000 clones, roughly 92% were seen once, and the ten largest hold roughly 5%. Sequenced material: peripheral blood, taken on day 0 of AZD1222 vaccination. The origin of the receptors is an adult in good health.

V usage is TRBV12-2 and J usage is TRBJ2-5. TRBV12-2 is assigned pseudogene status. CDR3 length equals 10 residues. CDR3 DNA: TGTGCAAGTCGCTTGGAGACCCAGTACTTC. Its protein is CASRLETQYF.

The chain carries TRBV10-3 and TRBJ1-2; TRBD1 aligns across 11 bases. From germline, CDR1 is ENHRY and CDR2 SYGVKD. V shed 7 bases and J 6 bases; nucleotides not matched to a gene: 4. The CDR3 extends over 13 amino acids. The DNA of the CDR3 is TGTGCCATCACTCCGGGACAGGGGGATGGCTACACCTTC. This codes for CAITPGQGDGYTF.

The gene calls are TRBV7-9 and TRBJ2-1; 8 positions match TRBD2. The CDR3 totals 16 residues. The V segment lost 5 bases and the J segment 2 bases; nucleotides outside the gene matches: 8. Germline lookup yields CDR1 SEHNR and CDR2 FQNEAQ (reference sequence). The CDR3, as DNA: TGTGCCAGCAGCACTGTTACTAGCGGACCCTACAATGAGCAGTTCTTC. It codes for CASSTVTSGPYNEQFF. The full variable domain, in which reference TRBV7-9 and TRBJ2-1 provide the parts outside the CDR3, is DTGVSQNPRHKITKRGQNVTFRCDPISEHNRLYWYRQTLGQGPEFLTYFQNEAQLEKSRLLSDRFSAERPKGSFSTLEIQRTEQGDSAMYLCASSTVTSGPYNEQFFGPGTRLTVL.

This chain joins TRBV4-2 and TRBJ2-1, with 14 bases that match TRBD2. The CDR3 consists of 16 residues. Losses at the gene ends were 3 bases for V and 10 bases for J; bases not matched to a gene: 8. Germline-derived CDR1 and CDR2 are LGHNA and YNFKEQ. CDR3 coding DNA: TGTGCCAGCAGCCAGCAACCGGGACTAGCGGGGGAGGAGCAGTTCTTC. It is translated as CASSQQPGLAGEEQFF.

V usage is TRBV19 and J usage is TRBJ1-1; TRBD1 agrees at 10 bases. Trimming cost V 1 base and J 0 bases; bases outside gene matches: 5. This CDR3 has 17 residues. Germline CDR1 reads LNHDA; CDR2 reads SQIVND (reference sequence). Written as DNA, the CDR3 is TGTGCCAGTAGTATAGGGGACAGGGGAACGATGAACACTGAAGCTTTCTTT. Protein: CASSIGDRGTMNTEAFF.

The chain links TRBV25-1 to TRBJ1-1, with 8 nucleotides matching TRBD1. There are 15 residues in the CDR3. CDR1 is MGHDK and CDR2 is SYGVNS in the germline V gene. V lost 6 bases to trimming and J lost 1 base; unmatched junction nucleotides: 7. CDR3 coding DNA: TGTGCCAGCAGGAATCCCGGGACAGGGAACACTGAAGCTTTCTTT. This sequence encodes CASRNPGTGNTEAFF.

The rearrangement joins TRBV5-1 to TRBJ2-1; D may correspond to TRBD1 or TRBD2 (5 bases each). V shed 4 bases and J shed 8 bases, with 16 bases lying between them. The CDR3 sequence is 14 residues long. Germline V gene data show CDR1 as SGHRS and CDR2 as YFSETQ. The chain's CDR3 is CASSGGSTRDEQFF. Written as DNA, the CDR3 is TGCGCCAGCAGCGGGGGATCAACTAGGGATGAGCAGTTCTTC.